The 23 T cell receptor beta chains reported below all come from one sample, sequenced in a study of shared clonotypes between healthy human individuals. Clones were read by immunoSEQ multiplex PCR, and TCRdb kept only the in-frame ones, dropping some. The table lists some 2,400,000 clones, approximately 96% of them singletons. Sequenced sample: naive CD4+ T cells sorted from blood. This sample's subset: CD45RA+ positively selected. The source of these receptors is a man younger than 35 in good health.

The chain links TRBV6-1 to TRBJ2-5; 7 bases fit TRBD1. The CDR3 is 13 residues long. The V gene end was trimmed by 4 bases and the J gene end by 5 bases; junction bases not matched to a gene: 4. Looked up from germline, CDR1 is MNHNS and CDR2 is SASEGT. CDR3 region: CASSATGMETQYF. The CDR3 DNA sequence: TGTGCCAGCAGTGCGACAGGGATGGAGACCCAGTACTTC.

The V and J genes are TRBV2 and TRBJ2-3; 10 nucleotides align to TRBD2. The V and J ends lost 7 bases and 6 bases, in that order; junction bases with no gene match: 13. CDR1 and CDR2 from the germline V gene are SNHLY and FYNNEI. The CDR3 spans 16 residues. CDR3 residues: CASTQASGGARDTQYF. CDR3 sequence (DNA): TGTGCCAGCACCCAGGCAAGCGGGGGGGCCCGTGATACGCAGTATTTT.

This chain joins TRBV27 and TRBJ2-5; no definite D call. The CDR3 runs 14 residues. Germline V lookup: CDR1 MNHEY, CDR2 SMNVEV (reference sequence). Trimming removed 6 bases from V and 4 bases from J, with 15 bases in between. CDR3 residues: CASSPSLVRETQYF. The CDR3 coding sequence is TGTGCCAGCAGCCCGTCGTTAGTACGAGAGACCCAGTACTTC.

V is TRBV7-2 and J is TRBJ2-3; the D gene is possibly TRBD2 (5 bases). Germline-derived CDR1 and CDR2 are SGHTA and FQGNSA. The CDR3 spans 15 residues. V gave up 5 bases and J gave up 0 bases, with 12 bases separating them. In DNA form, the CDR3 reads TGTGCCAGCAGCCCGGACTTCGTTAGCACAGATACGCAGTATTTT. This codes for CASSPDFVSTDTQYF.

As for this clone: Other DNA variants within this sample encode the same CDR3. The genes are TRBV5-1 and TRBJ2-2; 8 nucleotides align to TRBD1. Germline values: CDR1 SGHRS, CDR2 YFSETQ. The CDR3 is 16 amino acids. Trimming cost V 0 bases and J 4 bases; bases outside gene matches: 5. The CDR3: CASSLAGQGSTGELFF. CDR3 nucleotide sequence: TGCGCCAGCAGCTTGGCTGGACAGGGATCCACCGGGGAGCTGTTTTTT.

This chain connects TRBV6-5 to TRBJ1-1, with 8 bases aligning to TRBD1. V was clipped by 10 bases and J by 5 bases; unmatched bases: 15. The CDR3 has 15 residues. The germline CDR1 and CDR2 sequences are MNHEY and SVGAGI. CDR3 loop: CATIPLDRVRTEAFF. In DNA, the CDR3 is TGTGCCACCATACCTTTGGACAGGGTGAGGACTGAAGCTTTCTTT.

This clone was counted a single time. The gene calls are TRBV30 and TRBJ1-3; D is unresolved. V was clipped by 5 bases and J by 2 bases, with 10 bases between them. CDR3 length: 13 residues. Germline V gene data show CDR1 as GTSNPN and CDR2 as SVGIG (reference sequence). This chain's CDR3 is CAWDKNPGNTIYF. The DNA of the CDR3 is TGTGCCTGGGACAAAAACCCTGGAAACACCATATATTTT.

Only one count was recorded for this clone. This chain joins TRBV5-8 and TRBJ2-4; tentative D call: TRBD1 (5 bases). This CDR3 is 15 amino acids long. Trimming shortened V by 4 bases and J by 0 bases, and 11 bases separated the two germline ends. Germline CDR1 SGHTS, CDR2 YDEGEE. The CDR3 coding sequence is TGTGCCAGCAGCCCAGGACACTCAGCCAAAAACATTCAGTACTTC. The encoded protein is CASSPGHSAKNIQYF.

The CDR3 loop reads CASSGSDSFRPYEQYF. CDR3 coding DNA: TGTGCCAGCAGTGGTTCGGACAGTTTCAGACCCTACGAGCAGTACTTC. The chain couples TRBV6-1 to TRBJ2-7; D is perhaps TRBD1 (6 bases). The CDR3 spans 16 residues. The V end lost 4 bases, the J end lost 2 bases, and 18 bases lay between the germline ends. CDR1 is MNHNS, CDR2 SASEGT, per germline.

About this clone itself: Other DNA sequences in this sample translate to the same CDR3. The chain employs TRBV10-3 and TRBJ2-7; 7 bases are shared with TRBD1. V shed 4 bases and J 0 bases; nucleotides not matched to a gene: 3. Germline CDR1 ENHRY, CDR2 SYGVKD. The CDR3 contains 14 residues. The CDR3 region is CAISGQGSSYEQYF. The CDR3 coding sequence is TGTGCCATCAGTGGACAGGGATCCTCCTACGAGCAGTACTTC.

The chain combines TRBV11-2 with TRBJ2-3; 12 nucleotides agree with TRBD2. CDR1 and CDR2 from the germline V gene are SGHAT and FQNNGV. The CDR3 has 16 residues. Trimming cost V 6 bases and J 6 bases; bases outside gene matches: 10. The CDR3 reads CASRVWTSGNSDTQYF. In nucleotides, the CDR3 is TGTGCCAGCAGGGTTTGGACTAGCGGGAATTCCGATACGCAGTATTTT.

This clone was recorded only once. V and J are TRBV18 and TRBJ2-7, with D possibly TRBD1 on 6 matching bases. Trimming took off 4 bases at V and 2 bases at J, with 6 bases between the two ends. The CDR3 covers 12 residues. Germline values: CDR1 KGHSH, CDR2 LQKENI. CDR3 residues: CASSRTAYEQYF. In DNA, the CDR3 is TGTGCCAGCTCACGGACAGCCTACGAGCAGTACTTC.

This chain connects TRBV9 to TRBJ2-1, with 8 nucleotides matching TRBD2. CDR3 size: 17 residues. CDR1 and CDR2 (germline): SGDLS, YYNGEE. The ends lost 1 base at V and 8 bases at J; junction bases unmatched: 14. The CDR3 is CASSVKGIAGNTHEQFF. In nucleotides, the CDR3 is TGTGCCAGCAGCGTAAAAGGGATAGCGGGGAACACCCATGAGCAGTTCTTC.

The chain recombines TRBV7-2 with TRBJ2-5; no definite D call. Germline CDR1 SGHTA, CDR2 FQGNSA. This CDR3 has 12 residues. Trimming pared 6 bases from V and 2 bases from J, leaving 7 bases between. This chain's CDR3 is CASRRAQETQYF. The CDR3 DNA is TGTGCCAGCAGAAGGGCTCAAGAGACCCAGTACTTC.

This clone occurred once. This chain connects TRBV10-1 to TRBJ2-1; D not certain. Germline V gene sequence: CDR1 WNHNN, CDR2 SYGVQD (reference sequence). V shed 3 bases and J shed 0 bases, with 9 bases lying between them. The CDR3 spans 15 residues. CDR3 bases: TGCGCCAGCAGTGATCCACAAAGCTCCTACAATGAGCAGTTCTTC. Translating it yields CASSDPQSSYNEQFF.

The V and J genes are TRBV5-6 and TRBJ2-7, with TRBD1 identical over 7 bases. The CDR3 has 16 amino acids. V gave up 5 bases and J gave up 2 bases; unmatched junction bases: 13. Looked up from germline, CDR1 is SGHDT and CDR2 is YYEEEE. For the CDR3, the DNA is TGTGCCAGCAGTTCTTTTACGGGACAGCCAGCCTACGAGCAGTACTTC. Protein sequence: CASSSFTGQPAYEQYF.

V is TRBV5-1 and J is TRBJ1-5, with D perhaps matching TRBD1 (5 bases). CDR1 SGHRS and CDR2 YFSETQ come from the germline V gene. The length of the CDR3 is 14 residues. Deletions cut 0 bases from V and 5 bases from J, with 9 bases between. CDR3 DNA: TGCGCCAGCAGCTTGGGAGACAGCTATCAGCCCCAGCATTTT. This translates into CASSLGDSYQPQHF.

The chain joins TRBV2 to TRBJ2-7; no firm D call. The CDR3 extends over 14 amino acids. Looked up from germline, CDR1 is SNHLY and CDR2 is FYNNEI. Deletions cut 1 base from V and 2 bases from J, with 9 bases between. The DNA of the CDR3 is TGTGCCAGCAGTGAAGAGTTCCCAGCCTACGAGCAGTACTTC. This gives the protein CASSEEFPAYEQYF. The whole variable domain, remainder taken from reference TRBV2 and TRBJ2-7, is EPEVTQTPSHQVTQMGQEVILRCVPISNHLYFYWYRQILGQKVEFLVSFYNNEISEKSEIFDDQFSVERPDGSNFTLKIRSTKLEDSAMYFCASSEEFPAYEQYFGPGTRLTVT.

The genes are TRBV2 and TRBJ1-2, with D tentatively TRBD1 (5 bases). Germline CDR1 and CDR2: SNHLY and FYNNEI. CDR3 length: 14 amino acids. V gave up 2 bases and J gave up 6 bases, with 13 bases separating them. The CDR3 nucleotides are TGTGCCAGCAGTGAACTCGGGGGTCTAAATGGCTACACCTTC. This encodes CASSELGGLNGYTF. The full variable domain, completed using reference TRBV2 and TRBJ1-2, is EPEVTQTPSHQVTQMGQEVILRCVPISNHLYFYWYRQILGQKVEFLVSFYNNEISEKSEIFDDQFSVERPDGSNFTLKIRSTKLEDSAMYFCASSELGGLNGYTFGSGTRLTVV.

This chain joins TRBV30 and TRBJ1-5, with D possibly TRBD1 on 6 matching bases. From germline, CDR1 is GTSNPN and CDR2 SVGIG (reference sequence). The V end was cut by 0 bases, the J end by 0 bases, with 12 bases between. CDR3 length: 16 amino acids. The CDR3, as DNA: TGTGCCTGGAGTGTACCCCGAGGGGGTAGCAATCAGCCCCAGCATTTT. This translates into CAWSVPRGGSNQPQHF.

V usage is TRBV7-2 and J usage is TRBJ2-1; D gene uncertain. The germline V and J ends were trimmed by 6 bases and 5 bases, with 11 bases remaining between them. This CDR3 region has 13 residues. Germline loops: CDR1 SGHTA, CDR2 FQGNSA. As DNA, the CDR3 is TGTGCCAGCAGACCGTGGGATGACAATGAGCAGTTCTTC. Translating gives CASRPWDDNEQFF.

CDR3 sequence (DNA): TGTGCCAGTCGGACAGTCTCCTACGAGCAGTACTTC. Its protein product is CASRTVSYEQYF. V gene TRBV28 combines with J gene TRBJ2-7; D perhaps matches TRBD1 (6 bases). Trimming removed 9 bases from V and 0 bases from J, with 9 bases in between. The CDR3 sequence is 12 residues long. Per germline, CDR1 MDHEN and CDR2 SYDVKM. Variable domain in full (rest from reference TRBV28 and TRBJ2-7): DVKVTQSSRYLVKRTGEKVFLECVQDMDHENMFWYRQDPGLGLRLIYFSYDVKMKEKGDIPEGYSVSREKKERFSLILESASTNQTSMYLCASRTVSYEQYFGPGTRLTVT.

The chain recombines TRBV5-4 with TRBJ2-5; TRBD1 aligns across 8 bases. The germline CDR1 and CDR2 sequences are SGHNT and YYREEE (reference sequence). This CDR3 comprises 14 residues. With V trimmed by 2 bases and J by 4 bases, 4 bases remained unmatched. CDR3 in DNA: TGTGCCAGCAGCTTCGGACAGGGAGGAGAGACCCAGTACTTC. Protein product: CASSFGQGGETQYF.